The TCR beta chain under discussion was sequenced for a study of blood T cell repertoires in COVID-19. As for the study in general: Acute-phase and convalescent COVID-19 samples originated in the United States, Italy and Spain. T cells, B-cell-depleted T cells, or PBMCs supplied cDNA or gDNA.

In the original processing: Estimates of nucleated cell counts were drawn from the amplification of reference gene primers. TCRdb keeps only in-frame clones here, not all; method: immunoSEQ multiplex PCR. Clone size and V and J calls were adopted from that table, with D and trimming inferred from the DNA. The table has fewer than 350,000 clones, just under 90% seen once. Participants came from about two dozen US areas, aged about 18 to 95 years. There are 17 residues in the CDR3. Germline lookup yields CDR1 MNHEY and CDR2 SMNVEV (reference sequence). V shed 5 bases, J shed 0 bases, and the junction held 9 bases outside the gene matches.

The material sequenced was PBMCs or T cells enriched from blood (not recorded which). The V call is TRBV27, the J call TRBJ1-5; 8 bases map to TRBD1. This sequence originates from a woman aged 25-40 years with acute COVID-19. Here the CDR3 DNA reads TGTGCCAGCAGTCCTCAGGGGGCCGATTATAGCAATCAGCCCCAGCATTTT. Translated: CASSPQGADYSNQPQHF.